The T cell receptor (beta chain) described here comes from a study of control samples from healthy donors and cancer patients. Libraries were prepared by immunoSEQ multiplex PCR; TCRdb keeps only in-frame clonotypes and omits some of them. The data show roughly 150,000 clones, around nine tenths seen once. This CDR3 comprises 14 residues. The V gene's germline CDR1 is SGHRS and CDR2 YFSETQ. V was trimmed by 0 bases and J by 7 bases, leaving 8 bases between them. Material: blood. The receptor was isolated from a man younger than 35 in good health. The gene calls are TRBV5-1 and TRBJ1-6, with D uncertain. CDR3 region: CASSLGEVNSPLHF. Here the CDR3 DNA reads TGCGCCAGCAGCTTGGGGGAGGTGAATTCACCCCTCCACTTT.